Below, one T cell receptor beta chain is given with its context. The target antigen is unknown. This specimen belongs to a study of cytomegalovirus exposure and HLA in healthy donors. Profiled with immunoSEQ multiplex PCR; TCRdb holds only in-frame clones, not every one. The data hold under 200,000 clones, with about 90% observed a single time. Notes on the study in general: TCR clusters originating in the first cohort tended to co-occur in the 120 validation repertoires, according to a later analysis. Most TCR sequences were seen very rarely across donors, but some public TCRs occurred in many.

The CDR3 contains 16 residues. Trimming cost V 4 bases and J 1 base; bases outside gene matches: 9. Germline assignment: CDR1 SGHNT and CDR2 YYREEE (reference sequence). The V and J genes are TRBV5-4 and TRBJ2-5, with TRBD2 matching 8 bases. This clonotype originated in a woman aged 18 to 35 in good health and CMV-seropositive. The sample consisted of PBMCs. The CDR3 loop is CASSLAGGGPQETQYF. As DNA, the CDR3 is TGTGCCAGCAGCCTGGCCGGGGGGGGCCCCCAAGAGACCCAGTACTTC.